These 14 T cell receptor beta chains came from one sample sequenced in a study of T cells in Graves' hyperthyroidism and ophthalmopathy. The investigators amplified TCR beta CDR3 regions from RNA transcripts. A first-round RT-PCR of the TCR CDR3 used the HTBI primer set. TCRdb redid the calling of the multiplex PCR reads with MiXCR, one entry per CDR3 protein. The table includes some 320,000 distinct CDR3 sequences, around 13% detected once. Sequencing was performed on blood. Receptors were obtained from a woman between 35 and 50 years old with Graves' ophthalmopathy.

The DNA of the CDR3 is TGCGCCAGCAGCTTTACCGGGACTAGCGGGGGTACAGATACGCAGTATTTT. Translation: CASSFTGTSGGTDTQYF. The gene calls are TRBV5-1 and TRBJ2-3, with 14 bases matching TRBD2. V gave up 2 bases and J gave up 3 bases; unmatched junction bases: 5. Germline V gene sequence: CDR1 SGHRS, CDR2 YFSETQ. The CDR3 is 17 residues long.

This clonotype showed up many times. This chain links TRBV27 with TRBJ2-7; D remains unclear. The CDR3 has 14 residues. In germline, CDR1 is MNHEY, CDR2 SMNVEV (reference sequence). V lost 6 bases and J lost 5, with 17 bases in between. Written as DNA, the CDR3 is TGTGCCAGCAGCTCTGACGGCTTTTGGAACGAGCAGTACTTC. Translating it yields CASSSDGFWNEQYF.

This clonotype showed up many times. The chain carries TRBV10-3 and TRBJ2-5; maybe TRBD2 (5 bases). The CDR3 is made up of 13 amino acids. V lost 6 bases to trimming and J lost 2 bases, with 10 bases between them. Per germline, CDR1 ENHRY and CDR2 SYGVKD. The chain's CDR3 is CAIRRGLQETQYF. DNA of the CDR3: TGTGCCATCAGAAGAGGACTGCAAGAGACCCAGTACTTC.

This clonotype was found many times. V usage is TRBV20-1 and J usage is TRBJ1-2; maybe TRBD1 (6 bases). This CDR3 comprises 12 residues. Germline lookup yields CDR1 DFQATT and CDR2 SNEGSKA (reference sequence). The DNA for the CDR3 is TGCAGCCGAAAGGGGGGGGACTATGGCTACACCTTC. This translates into CSRKGGDYGYTF.

This clonotype was seen at least ten times. The chain links TRBV27 to TRBJ1-1; 9 positions agree with TRBD1. The junction had 5 bases not matched to a gene; V was cut back by 5 bases and J by 7 bases. The germline V gene encodes CDR1 MNHEY and CDR2 SMNVEV (reference sequence). This CDR3 spans 13 amino acids. As DNA, the CDR3 is TGTGCCAGCAGTCTAACGGACAGGGGTGAAGCTTTCTTT. Translation gives CASSLTDRGEAFF.

A word on this clonotype: This may be a read error, as it is one base from a much larger clone. The chain has TRBV2 and TRBJ1-2; D remains ambiguous. V gave up 3 bases and J gave up 6 bases, with 17 bases separating them. This CDR3 comprises 15 residues. CDR1 SNHLY and CDR2 FYNNEI come from the germline V gene. CDR3 amino acids: CASSDLKRKPHGYTF. DNA of the CDR3: TGTGCCAGCAGTGACTTAAAACGGAAACCCCATGGCTACACCTTC.

The sample holds many counts of this clonotype. This chain joins TRBV20-1 and TRBJ2-3; weak D call: TRBD1 (7 bases). The CDR3 runs 14 residues. CDR1 and CDR2 from the germline V gene are DFQATT and SNEGSKA (reference sequence). The V gene lost 5 bases and the J gene lost 2 bases, with 14 bases spanning the gap. CDR3 region: CSADPGGNTDTQYF. CDR3 in DNA: TGCAGTGCTGACCCAGGGGGGAACACAGATACGCAGTATTTT.

This clonotype was recorded a few times. It may be a read error: a sequence one base away is much more abundant. The chain uses TRBV6-1 and TRBJ2-1; D gene ambiguous. The CDR3 covers 13 residues. Germline-derived CDR1 and CDR2 are MNHNS and SASEGT. CDR3 coding DNA: TGTGCCAGCGGTGATCGCCCCGACAATGAGCAGTTCTTC. Translation gives CASGDRPDNEQFF.

This clonotype was counted a few times. This chain joins TRBV24-1 and TRBJ2-1; D is perhaps TRBD1 (7 bases). The germline gives CDR1 KGHDR, CDR2 SFDVKD. V was cut by 7 bases and J by 4 bases, with 19 bases left in between. The CDR3 covers 16 residues. The CDR3 region is CATRNLPGGQYNEQFF. The CDR3 nucleotides are TGTGCCACCAGAAACCTCCCAGGGGGGCAATACAATGAGCAGTTCTTC.

This clonotype was picked up many times. The chain links TRBV11-2 to TRBJ2-3; tentative D call: TRBD2 (5 bases). Germline V CDR1 and CDR2: SGHAT, FQNNGV. The CDR3 is made up of 17 amino acids. Trimming cost V 3 bases and J 6 bases, with 22 bases left between them. CDR3 DNA sequence: TGTGCCAGCAGCTTTTCAGAGCTAGCCTCCAGGTTTGATACGCAGTATTTT. The encoded protein is CASSFSELASRFDTQYF.

V usage is TRBV19 and J usage is TRBJ2-1; TRBD2 matches at 15 bases. The J segment lost 7 bases and the V segment lost 6 bases, leaving 4 bases of the junction unmatched. Germline assignment: CDR1 LNHDA and CDR2 SQIVND (reference sequence). There are 15 residues in the CDR3. CDR3 sequence reads: CASRGLAGGFNEQFF. CDR3 DNA sequence: TGTGCCAGTAGGGGACTAGCGGGAGGATTTAATGAGCAGTTCTTC.

This clonotype has at least ten counts. The J gene is TRBJ2-1, the V gene TRBV7-9; TRBD1 matches 7 bases. The CDR3 contains 17 residues. Germline CDR1 is SEHNR and CDR2 is FQNEAQ (reference sequence). J lost 5 bases, V lost 5 bases, and 15 bases had no gene match. The CDR3 loop reads CASSHHQKSTGDNEQFF. Here the CDR3 DNA reads TGTGCCAGCAGCCACCACCAGAAATCTACAGGGGACAATGAGCAGTTCTTC.

The gene calls are TRBV20-1 and TRBJ2-3; no reliable D call. Germline V gives CDR1 DFQATT, CDR2 SNEGSKA (reference sequence). V was trimmed by 0 bases and J by 6 bases, leaving 13 bases between them. The CDR3 contains 14 residues. The CDR3 loop is CSAREEESEDTQYF. CDR3 DNA: TGCAGTGCTAGAGAGGAAGAGTCAGAGGATACGCAGTATTTT.

This clonotype was counted many times. The chain couples TRBV6-5 to TRBJ2-2; D remains unclear. The CDR3 runs 14 residues. Trimming removed 4 bases at V and 5 bases at J, with 11 bases between. CDR1 and CDR2 (germline): MNHEY, SVGAGI. The DNA of the CDR3 is TGTGCCAGCAGTTCCCTCGCGGATACCGGGGAGCTGTTTTTT. As protein: CASSSLADTGELFF.